This T cell receptor beta chain was observed in a study of T cell responses to AZD1222 COVID-19 vaccine. About this clone itself: Its target is unknown.

Second doses at about 4 or about 12 weeks were pooled. Sequencing used immunoSEQ multiplex PCR; TCRdb keeps in-frame clones, though not all of them. The data contain approximately 110,000 clones, approximately 89% of them singletons. Notes on the study in general: Reportedly, nearly half of unique spike TCRs recognized epitopes outside B.1.351/B.1.1.7 mutations. Repertoires were obtained only post-peak T cell response. White British donors predominated, females outnumbered males, and clonal diversity was possibly underestimated.

The source is an adult who received the AZD1222 COVID-19 vaccine. The starting material was peripheral blood, obtained 28 days after the second AZD1222 dose.

The CDR3 DNA sequence: TGCGCCAGCAGCTTGGGTAGCGGGGGGACCTACGAGCAGTACTTC. Translating gives CASSLGSGGTYEQYF. This sequence joins TRBV5-1 and TRBJ2-7, with 10 bases lining up with TRBD2. The CDR3 totals 15 residues. V dropped 0 bases and J dropped 2; count of bases not matched to a gene: 2. Germline V gene data show CDR1 as SGHRS and CDR2 as YFSETQ.